Each of the 19 T cell receptor beta chains below was sequenced from the same sample in a study of cytomegalovirus exposure and HLA in healthy donors. The PCR contained 60 Vbeta and 13 Jbeta primers. Measured with immunoSEQ multiplex PCR; TCRdb has only the in-frame clones, and not every one. The sample holds approximately 150,000 clones, roughly 76% seen once. Sequencing used PBMCs. The receptors stem from a woman aged 18-29 years in good health and CMV-seropositive.

This chain uses TRBV5-1 with TRBJ1-4; 10 bases map to TRBD1. V shed 3 bases, J shed 8 bases, and the junction held 4 bases outside the gene matches. Germline V lookup: CDR1 SGHRS, CDR2 YFSETQ. The CDR3 has 14 residues. The CDR3 coding sequence is TGCGCCAGCAGCTCCGGGACAGGGGAAGAAAAACTGTTTTTT. This gives the protein CASSSGTGEEKLFF. The full variable domain, in which reference TRBV5-1 and TRBJ1-4 provide the parts outside the CDR3, is KAGVTQTPRYLIKTRGQQVTLSCSPISGHRSVSWYQQTPGQGLQFLFEYFSETQRNKGNFPGRFSGRQFSNSRSEMNVSTLELGDSALYLCASSSGTGEEKLFFGSGTQLSVL.

This chain uses TRBV29-1 with TRBJ1-4; 9 positions agree with TRBD1. The trim removed 7 bases at V and 8 bases at J, leaving 11 bases unmatched. Germline CDR1 and CDR2: SQVTM and ANQGSEA. There are 14 residues in the CDR3. CDR3 nucleotide sequence: TGCAGCGCTGGGTTCGGGACAGGGAGAGAAAAACTGTTTTTT. Its protein product is CSAGFGTGREKLFF.

This clone appeared a few times. The V and J genes are TRBV5-4 and TRBJ1-4; 7 positions agree with TRBD1. Germline V gives CDR1 SGHNT, CDR2 YYREEE (reference sequence). Unmatched junction bases numbered 10, after V lost 5 bases and J lost 0 bases. CDR3 length equals 17 residues. The CDR3 DNA reads TGTGCCAGCAGTCCTAGACAGGGAAGGGCAACTAATGAAAAACTGTTTTTT. This sequence encodes CASSPRQGRATNEKLFF.

This clone is a singleton in its sample. This chain uses TRBV7-8 with TRBJ2-3; D is perhaps TRBD1 (6 bases). Germline CDR1 and CDR2: SGHVS and FQNEAQ. CDR3 size: 15 residues. Deletions cut 0 bases from V and 2 bases from J, with 9 bases between. The CDR3 nucleotides read TGTGCCAGCAGCTTAGCGGGGGCCTACACAGATACGCAGTATTTT. Amino acids: CASSLAGAYTDTQYF. Complete variable domain (other parts from reference TRBV7-8 and TRBJ2-3): GAGVSQSPRYKVAKRGQDVALRCDPISGHVSLFWYQQALGQGPEFLTYFQNEAQLDKSGLPSDRFFAERPEGSVSTLKIQRTQQEDSAVYLCASSLAGAYTDTQYFGPGTRLTVL.

J is TRBJ2-2 and V is TRBV5-1, with TRBD1 matching over 12 bases. The germline V gene encodes CDR1 SGHRS and CDR2 YFSETQ. The CDR3 length is 17 residues. The V and J ends lost 5 bases and 5 bases, in that order; junction bases with no gene match: 10. The CDR3 protein is CASRARDRGQGTGELFF. Written as DNA, the CDR3 is TGCGCCAGCAGGGCCCGGGACAGGGGGCAAGGTACCGGGGAGCTGTTTTTT.

V gene TRBV18 combines with J gene TRBJ1-3; possible D gene TRBD1, 6 bases. This CDR3 spans 17 amino acids. Germline CDR1 is KGHSH and CDR2 is LQKENI. V gave up 3 bases and J gave up 2 bases, with 17 bases separating them. The DNA for the CDR3 is TGTGCCAGCTCACCTATCGCGGACAGTACTGCTGGAAACACCATATATTTT. Residues: CASSPIADSTAGNTIYF.

This chain connects TRBV2 to TRBJ2-2; 11 nucleotides align to TRBD2. V was clipped by 5 bases and J by 1 base; unmatched bases: 3. Per germline, CDR1 SNHLY and CDR2 FYNNEI. This CDR3 has 16 residues. This chain's CDR3 is CASSRLAGGNTGELFF. The CDR3 nucleotides read TGTGCCAGCAGTCGTCTAGCGGGGGGGAACACCGGGGAGCTGTTTTTT. Filled out from reference TRBV2 and TRBJ2-2, the complete variable domain reads EPEVTQTPSHQVTQMGQEVILRCVPISNHLYFYWYRQILGQKVEFLVSFYNNEISEKSEIFDDQFSVERPDGSNFTLKIRSTKLEDSAMYFCASSRLAGGNTGELFFGEGSRLTVL.

This rearrangement joins TRBV14 to TRBJ2-1, with TRBD2 matching 10 bases. This CDR3 spans 14 amino acids. Germline V gene data show CDR1 as SGHDN and CDR2 as FVKESK. Trimming at V came to 3 bases and at J to 9 bases, leaving 5 bases not matched to a gene. The CDR3 DNA reads as TGTGCCAGCAGCCAGAGCGGGGGGGCTAGTGAGCAGTTCTTC. Translation: CASSQSGGASEQFF.

This clone was found a few times. V and J are TRBV27 and TRBJ2-5; TRBD1 matches 10 bases. V shed 2 bases, J shed 1 base, and the junction held 13 bases outside the gene matches. Looked up from germline, CDR1 is MNHEY and CDR2 is SMNVEV (reference sequence). This CDR3 is built from 19 residues. CDR3 in amino acids: CASSLQKAGTGARQETQYF. In DNA, the CDR3 is TGTGCCAGCAGTTTACAAAAAGCCGGGACAGGGGCCCGCCAAGAGACCCAGTACTTC.

This clone has more than one count but fewer than ten. This chain links TRBV28 with TRBJ1-2; no firm D call. In germline, CDR1 is MDHEN, CDR2 SYDVKM. V was clipped by 1 base and J by 5 bases, with 11 bases between them. This CDR3 spans 14 amino acids. CDR3 in DNA: TGTGCCAGCAGTTTATCGTCGGGTTGGTATGGCTACACCTTC. Protein: CASSLSSGWYGYTF.

The chain has TRBV18 and TRBJ2-1, with D maybe TRBD2 (6 bases). Deletions cut 5 bases from V and 7 bases from J, with 9 bases between. The length of the CDR3 is 12 residues. Germline CDR1 KGHSH, CDR2 LQKENI. The DNA for the CDR3 is TGTGCCAGCTCAGGAGGGTGGAATGAGCAGTTCTTC. This gives the protein CASSGGWNEQFF.

The chain combines TRBV7-2 with TRBJ2-3; D is perhaps TRBD1 (6 bases). Trimming took 2 bases from V and 1 from J, leaving 10 bases between them. The CDR3 contains 15 residues. Germline-derived CDR1 and CDR2 are SGHTA and FQGNSA. DNA for the CDR3: TGTGCCAGCAGCTTACAACAGGGCCGCACAGATACGCAGTATTTT. This codes for CASSLQQGRTDTQYF.

This rearrangement joins TRBV27 to TRBJ1-2; TRBD1 is a possible D gene (5 bases). The V end lost 8 bases, the J end lost 6 bases, and 16 bases lay between the germline ends. The CDR3 has 13 amino acids. CDR1 is MNHEY, CDR2 SMNVEV, per germline (reference sequence). The CDR3, as DNA: TGTGCCAGCGGCCAGGGCCTGACAAATGGCTACACCTTC. Translation: CASGQGLTNGYTF.

This clone occurred a few times. The rearrangement joins TRBV7-9 to TRBJ2-3; 9 bases map to TRBD2. CDR3 length equals 16 residues. J gave up 4 bases and V 1 base, and 6 bases lay outside the gene matches. CDR1 is SEHNR, CDR2 FQNEAQ, per germline (reference sequence). In DNA form, the CDR3 reads TGTGCCAGCAGCTTAGGGCTAGCGGGGACCCCAGATACGCAGTATTTT. Translation gives CASSLGLAGTPDTQYF.

V gene TRBV11-3 combines with J gene TRBJ2-7, with TRBD1 matching 9 bases. The V segment lost 5 bases and the J segment 7 bases; nucleotides outside the gene matches: 12. CDR1 and CDR2 from the germline V gene are SGHNT and YENEEA. This CDR3 region has 15 residues. The chain's CDR3 is CASSAGTGPLWEQYF. Written as DNA, the CDR3 is TGTGCCAGCAGCGCGGGGACAGGGCCCCTTTGGGAGCAGTACTTC.

The V call is TRBV5-6, the J call TRBJ2-7; 7 nucleotides agree with TRBD1. CDR3 length: 14 amino acids. Per the germline V gene, CDR1 is SGHDT and CDR2 is YYEEEE. With V trimmed by 4 bases and J by 6 bases, 10 bases remained unmatched. The CDR3 DNA follows: TGTGCCAGCAGCCCTTGGACAGGTGAGGTCGAGCAGTACTTC. The encoded protein is CASSPWTGEVEQYF. Full variable domain (outside the CDR3, taken from reference TRBV5-6 and TRBJ2-7): DAGVTQSPTHLIKTRGQQVTLRCSPKSGHDTVSWYQQALGQGPQFIFQYYEEEERQRGNFPDRFSGHQFPNYSSELNVNALLLGDSALYLCASSPWTGEVEQYFGPGTRLTVT.

V gene TRBV7-8 combines with J gene TRBJ2-1; tentative D call: TRBD1 (6 bases). V was shortened by 5 bases and J by 9 bases, with 20 bases between the two germline ends. This CDR3 spans 15 amino acids. Germline CDR1 SGHVS, CDR2 FQNEAQ. The CDR3 loop reads CASSPRQARYGEQFF. The DNA of the CDR3 is TGTGCCAGCAGCCCCCGACAGGCCCGGTACGGTGAGCAGTTCTTC.

The chain has TRBV5-8 and TRBJ2-3; 7 bases match TRBD2. The CDR3 extends over 15 amino acids. The J segment lost 2 bases and the V segment lost 0 bases, leaving 3 bases of the junction unmatched. The germline V gene has CDR1 SGHTS and CDR2 YDEGEE. The CDR3 sequence: CASSLGGGITDTQYF. As DNA, the CDR3 is TGTGCCAGCAGCTTGGGGGGGGGAATCACAGATACGCAGTATTTT.

Worth noting for this clone: A read error may account for a junction end that differs from germline. The chain is built from TRBV7-9 and TRBJ1-2; 8 bases are a match to TRBD1. This CDR3 is built from 17 residues. Germline loops: CDR1 SEHNR, CDR2 FQNEAQ (reference sequence). CDR3 DNA: TGTTCCAGCAGCCCCACGACAGGGGTGGAGTCCAACTATGGCTACACCTTC. Its protein is CSSSPTTGVESNYGYTF.